These T cell receptor beta chains were read from a single sample in a study of CD8 T cells in Susac syndrome. From the immunoSEQ multiplex PCR reads, TCRdb called clonotypes with MiXCR, one entry per CDR3 protein. This table holds approximately 100,000 distinct CDR3 sequences, approximately 94% found once. Input material: CD8+ T cells from PBMCs. These receptors were collected from a human donor with Susac syndrome. CDR3s include the opening cysteine and the closing phenylalanine or tryptophan. A D gene is named only where the DNA matches it firmly. Not every row has a clone size; where given, it reads once, few, many or a size class.

d_gene: NA; j_gene: TRBJ1-3; abundance: once; v_gene: TRBV7-9; CDR3aa: CASKEIGAGNTIYF; CDR3nt: TGTGCCAGCAAAGAGATTGGCGCTGGAAACACCATATATTTT
d_gene: NA; j_gene: TRBJ2-1; abundance: NA; v_gene: TRBV12-3/TRBV12-4; CDR3aa: CASKGHEQFF; CDR3nt: TGTGCCAGCAAGGGCCATGAGCAGTTCTTC
d_gene: NA; j_gene: TRBJ2-1; abundance: NA; v_gene: TRBV3-1; CDR3aa: CASSQATSLGNEQFF; CDR3nt: TGTGCCAGCAGCCAAGCGACCTCCCTGGGCAATGAGCAGTTCTTC
d_gene: TRBD1; j_gene: TRBJ2-1; abundance: NA; v_gene: TRBV7-3; CDR3aa: CASSLTGSTGYNEQFF; CDR3nt: TGTGCCAGCAGCTTAACGGGGTCGACAGGGTACAATGAGCAGTTCTTC
d_gene: NA; j_gene: TRBJ2-1; abundance: NA; v_gene: TRBV27; CDR3aa: CASSLSFGGEEQFF; CDR3nt: TGTGCCAGCAGTTTATCATTTGGAGGAGAGGAGCAGTTCTTC
d_gene: NA; j_gene: TRBJ2-1; abundance: NA; v_gene: TRBV7-9; CDR3aa: CASSPVSGPSYNEQFF; CDR3nt: TGTGCCAGCAGCCCCGTAAGCGGGCCCTCCTACAATGAGCAGTTCTTC
d_gene: NA; j_gene: TRBJ2-3; abundance: NA; v_gene: TRBV20-1; CDR3aa: CSASGQTSTDTQYF; CDR3nt: TGCAGTGCTAGTGGGCAGACTAGCACAGATACGCAGTATTTT
d_gene: NA; j_gene: TRBJ2-6; abundance: NA; v_gene: TRBV27; CDR3aa: CASSSTPSGANVLTF; CDR3nt: TGTGCCAGCAGTTCCACCCCCTCTGGGGCCAACGTCCTGACTTTC
d_gene: TRBD2; j_gene: TRBJ2-1; abundance: NA; v_gene: TRBV3-1; CDR3aa: CASSPMGTKDEQFF; CDR3nt: TGTGCCAGCAGCCCCATGGGGACTAAGGATGAGCAGTTCTTC
d_gene: NA; j_gene: TRBJ2-7; abundance: NA; v_gene: TRBV13; CDR3aa: CASSSGEEVAYEQYF; CDR3nt: TGTGCCAGCAGCTCTGGGGAGGAGGTCGCCTACGAGCAGTACTTC
d_gene: NA; j_gene: TRBJ2-1; abundance: NA; v_gene: TRBV7-3; CDR3aa: CASSLDPSGDNEQFF; CDR3nt: TGTGCCAGCAGCTTAGACCCCTCCGGGGACAATGAGCAGTTCTTC
d_gene: TRBD1; j_gene: TRBJ2-7; abundance: NA; v_gene: TRBV29-1; CDR3aa: CSVLLPDRSSYEQYF; CDR3nt: TGCAGCGTGCTACTCCCGGACAGGAGCTCCTACGAGCAGTACTTC
d_gene: TRBD2; j_gene: TRBJ2-5; abundance: NA; v_gene: TRBV2; CDR3aa: CASSQTSGQETQYF; CDR3nt: TGTGCCAGCAGTCAGACTAGCGGTCAAGAGACCCAGTACTTC
d_gene: NA; j_gene: TRBJ2-2; abundance: NA; v_gene: TRBV4-1; CDR3aa: CASSQAGGLPNTGELFF; CDR3nt: TGCGCCAGCAGCCAAGCCGGGGGGCTCCCGAACACCGGGGAGCTGTTTTTT
d_gene: NA; j_gene: TRBJ2-2; abundance: NA; v_gene: TRBV11-2; CDR3aa: CASSLATGGPNTGELFF; CDR3nt: TGTGCCAGCAGCTTAGCGACCGGGGGTCCGAACACCGGGGAGCTGTTTTTT
d_gene: TRBD2; j_gene: TRBJ2-2; abundance: NA; v_gene: TRBV20-1; CDR3aa: CSARWGGRELFF; CDR3nt: TGCAGTGCTAGGTGGGGGGGAAGGGAGCTGTTTTTT
d_gene: NA; j_gene: TRBJ2-1; abundance: NA; v_gene: TRBV29-1; CDR3aa: CSVAGGRGEQFF; CDR3nt: TGCAGCGTTGCTGGGGGTCGCGGTGAGCAGTTCTTC
d_gene: NA; j_gene: TRBJ1-2; abundance: few; v_gene: TRBV9; CDR3aa: CASSVGGYGYTF; CDR3nt: TGTGCCAGCAGTGTCGGTGGTTATGGCTACACCTTC
d_gene: NA; j_gene: TRBJ1-6; abundance: NA; v_gene: TRBV7-9; CDR3aa: CASSLPGSPLHF; CDR3nt: TGTGCCAGCAGCTTACCGGGTTCACCCCTCCACTTT
d_gene: TRBD1; j_gene: TRBJ2-7; abundance: NA; v_gene: TRBV20-1; CDR3aa: CSARARDRAENEQYF; CDR3nt: TGCAGTGCTAGAGCCCGGGACAGGGCTGAAAACGAGCAGTACTTC
d_gene: NA; j_gene: TRBJ2-5; abundance: NA; v_gene: TRBV7-3; CDR3aa: CASSPTGLETQYF; CDR3nt: TGTGCCAGCAGCCCCACAGGGCTGGAGACCCAGTACTTC
d_gene: NA; j_gene: TRBJ2-3; abundance: NA; v_gene: TRBV5-5; CDR3aa: CASSLGPLATDTQYF; CDR3nt: TGTGCCAGCAGCTTGGGGCCCCTGGCCACAGATACGCAGTATTTT
d_gene: NA; j_gene: TRBJ2-1; abundance: NA; v_gene: TRBV9; CDR3aa: CASSVGRAYNEQFF; CDR3nt: TGTGCCAGCAGCGTAGGACGAGCCTACAATGAGCAGTTCTTC
d_gene: NA; j_gene: TRBJ1-2; abundance: NA; v_gene: TRBV27; CDR3aa: CASSLTPDTRRGYTF; CDR3nt: TGTGCCAGCAGCCTAACCCCGGACACACGACGGGGCTACACCTTC
d_gene: TRBD2; j_gene: TRBJ2-1; abundance: NA; v_gene: TRBV19; CDR3aa: CASSIVGGRNEQFF; CDR3nt: TGTGCCAGTAGTATCGTGGGGGGGAGAAATGAGCAGTTCTTC
d_gene: NA; j_gene: TRBJ2-5; abundance: NA; v_gene: TRBV20-1; CDR3aa: CSARDYQGPGTSQETQYF; CDR3nt: TGCAGTGCTAGAGATTACCAAGGCCCAGGGACTTCTCAAGAGACCCAGTACTTC
d_gene: NA; j_gene: TRBJ1-2; abundance: NA; v_gene: TRBV19; CDR3aa: CASSVTYGYTF; CDR3nt: TGTGCCAGTAGTGTAACCTATGGCTACACCTTC
d_gene: NA; j_gene: TRBJ2-1; abundance: NA; v_gene: TRBV7-9; CDR3aa: CASSTDSNEQFF; CDR3nt: TGTGCCAGCAGCACCGACAGTAATGAGCAGTTCTTC
d_gene: NA; j_gene: TRBJ1-6; abundance: once; v_gene: TRBV12-3/TRBV12-4; CDR3aa: CASSTRGGEAHSPLHF; CDR3nt: TGTGCCAGCAGCACCCGGGGGGGGGAGGCCCATTCACCCCTCCACTTT
d_gene: NA; j_gene: TRBJ2-5; abundance: NA; v_gene: TRBV7-9; CDR3aa: CASSATLPAAQETQYF; CDR3nt: TGTGCCAGCAGCGCTACTCTTCCAGCGGCCCAAGAGACCCAGTACTTC
d_gene: TRBD1; j_gene: TRBJ2-5; abundance: NA; v_gene: TRBV12-3/TRBV12-4; CDR3aa: CASRGTGETQYF; CDR3nt: TGTGCCAGCAGGGGGACAGGGGAGACCCAGTACTTC
d_gene: NA; j_gene: TRBJ2-3; abundance: NA; v_gene: TRBV9; CDR3aa: CASSEAGALTDTQYF; CDR3nt: TGTGCCAGCAGCGAGGCGGGGGCGCTCACAGATACGCAGTATTTT
d_gene: NA; j_gene: TRBJ1-2; abundance: NA; v_gene: TRBV6-1; CDR3aa: CASSERVQIYGYTF; CDR3nt: TGTGCCAGCAGTGAAAGGGTACAGATCTATGGCTACACCTTC
d_gene: NA; j_gene: TRBJ1-5; abundance: NA; v_gene: TRBV27; CDR3aa: CASSSLQGLLSNQPQHF; CDR3nt: TGTGCCAGCAGCTCCCTTCAGGGGCTCCTGAGCAATCAGCCCCAGCATTTT
d_gene: TRBD1; j_gene: TRBJ2-7; abundance: NA; v_gene: TRBV4-1; CDR3aa: CASGQGIEQYF; CDR3nt: TGCGCCAGTGGACAGGGGATCGAGCAGTACTTC
d_gene: NA; j_gene: TRBJ2-1; abundance: once; v_gene: TRBV4-3; CDR3aa: CASSQDRAAGQQFF; CDR3nt: TGCGCCAGCAGCCAAGATCGGGCGGCAGGTCAGCAGTTCTTC
d_gene: NA; j_gene: TRBJ2-7; abundance: NA; v_gene: TRBV27; CDR3aa: CATGGQSSYEQYF; CDR3nt: TGTGCCACCGGGGGGCAGAGCTCCTACGAGCAGTACTTC
d_gene: NA; j_gene: TRBJ2-6; abundance: NA; v_gene: TRBV28; CDR3aa: CASSLRIPGANVLTF; CDR3nt: TGTGCCAGCAGTTTAAGGATACCTGGGGCCAACGTCCTGACTTTC
d_gene: NA; j_gene: TRBJ1-2; abundance: NA; v_gene: TRBV29-1; CDR3aa: CSVGQDNYGYTF; CDR3nt: TGCAGCGTTGGACAGGATAACTATGGCTACACCTTC
d_gene: NA; j_gene: TRBJ2-7; abundance: NA; v_gene: TRBV9; CDR3aa: CASSPRGGYEQYF; CDR3nt: TGTGCCAGCAGCCCCAGAGGTGGTTACGAGCAGTACTTC
d_gene: NA; j_gene: TRBJ1-5; abundance: NA; v_gene: TRBV20-1; CDR3aa: CSARRPGGPNQPQHF; CDR3nt: TGCAGTGCTAGGCGGCCCGGGGGTCCGAATCAGCCCCAGCATTTT
d_gene: NA; j_gene: TRBJ2-5; abundance: once; v_gene: TRBV9; CDR3aa: CASSVGTGLGETQYF; CDR3nt: TGTGCCAGCAGCGTCGGTACGGGGTTAGGGGAGACCCAGTACTTC
d_gene: TRBD2; j_gene: TRBJ2-1; abundance: NA; v_gene: TRBV5-4; CDR3aa: CASSPQAGSSYNEQFF; CDR3nt: TGTGCCAGCAGCCCCCAAGCGGGGAGCTCCTACAATGAGCAGTTCTTC
d_gene: NA; j_gene: TRBJ2-3; abundance: NA; v_gene: TRBV11-2; CDR3aa: CASSLAGRVFDTQYF; CDR3nt: TGTGCCAGCAGCTTAGCCGGCAGGGTCTTTGATACGCAGTATTTT
d_gene: NA; j_gene: TRBJ2-5; abundance: NA; v_gene: TRBV7-8; CDR3aa: CASSLNRRSVQETQYF; CDR3nt: TGTGCCAGCAGCTTAAACAGGAGGTCCGTACAAGAGACCCAGTACTTC
d_gene: NA; j_gene: TRBJ2-5; abundance: NA; v_gene: TRBV10-3; CDR3aa: CAISENPKETQYF; CDR3nt: TGTGCCATCAGTGAGAACCCAAAAGAGACCCAGTACTTC